This T cell receptor beta chain emerged from a study of blood T cell repertoires in COVID-19. At the level of the study: The study drew acute and convalescent COVID-19 samples from the United States, Italy and Spain. PBMCs, B-cell-depleted T cells, or T cells were the source of the cDNA or gDNA that made up the material.

This clone was seen only a few times. Authors' data handling: How many nucleated cells were present was estimated from reference gene primer amplification. TCRdb keeps only in-frame clones here, not all; method: immunoSEQ multiplex PCR. The V and J calls and clone size come from that table; D and trimming were worked out from the DNA. The table lists 300,000 or so clones, roughly 84% of them singletons. The sample taken for sequencing was peripheral blood. The source of this sequence is a man between 45 and 60 years old with active or convalescent COVID-19.

The CDR3 is CASSQGAGTEAFF. DNA of the CDR3: TGCGCCAGCAGCCAAGGGGCGGGCACTGAAGCTTTCTTT. The V gene is TRBV4-3, the J gene TRBJ1-1; D gene ambiguous. The CDR3 totals 13 residues. In germline, CDR1 is LGHNA, CDR2 YSLEER. The V and J ends lost 1 base and 4 bases respectively, with 7 bases between them.